This T cell receptor (beta chain) was documented in a study of T cell responses to AZD1222 COVID-19 vaccine. Data came from immunoSEQ multiplex PCR; TCRdb stores just in-frame clones and leaves some out. Among approximately 190,000 clones listed, more than 75% were seen once. Worth noting for this clone: The antigen is unknown.

Study findings and constraints: At study baseline, merely several AZD1222 recipients were seropositive. Clonal diversity may have been underestimated, and the donors were mostly white British, with more females than males. Vaccine-related CD4 TCRs covered spike, predominating at 160-218 and 743-854. Spike-specific TCR breadth and depth both grew after two AZD1222 doses.

J was trimmed by 1 base and V by 5 bases; bases with no gene match: 4. This CDR3 contains 15 residues. Germline V CDR1 and CDR2: KGHSH, LQKENI. The sequences come from peripheral blood, collected on day 0 of MenACWY control vaccination. The TCR comes from an adult in good health. The chain uses TRBV18 and TRBJ1-5; TRBD1 matches at 8 bases. The CDR3 region has the DNA TGTGCCAGCTCAAAGACAGGGGAGAGCAATCAGCCCCAGCATTTT. This sequence encodes CASSKTGESNQPQHF.